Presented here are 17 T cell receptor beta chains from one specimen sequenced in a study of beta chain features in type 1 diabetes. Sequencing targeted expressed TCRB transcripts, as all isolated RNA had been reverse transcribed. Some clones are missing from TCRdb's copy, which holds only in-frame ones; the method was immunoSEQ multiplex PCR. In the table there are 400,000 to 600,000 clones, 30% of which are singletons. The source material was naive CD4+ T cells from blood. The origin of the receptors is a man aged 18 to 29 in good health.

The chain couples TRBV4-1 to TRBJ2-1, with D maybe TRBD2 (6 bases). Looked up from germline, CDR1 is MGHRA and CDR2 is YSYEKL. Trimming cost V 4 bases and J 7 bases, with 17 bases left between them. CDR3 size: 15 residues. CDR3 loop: CASSPPVGGRNEQFF. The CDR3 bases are TGCGCCAGCAGCCCCCCTGTGGGAGGAAGGAATGAGCAGTTCTTC.

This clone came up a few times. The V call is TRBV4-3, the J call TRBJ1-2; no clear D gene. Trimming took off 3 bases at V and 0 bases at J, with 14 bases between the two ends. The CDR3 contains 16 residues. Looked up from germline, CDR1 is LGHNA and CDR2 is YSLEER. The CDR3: CASSHFGGSANYGYTF. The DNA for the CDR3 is TGCGCCAGCAGCCATTTCGGCGGATCAGCTAACTATGGCTACACCTTC.

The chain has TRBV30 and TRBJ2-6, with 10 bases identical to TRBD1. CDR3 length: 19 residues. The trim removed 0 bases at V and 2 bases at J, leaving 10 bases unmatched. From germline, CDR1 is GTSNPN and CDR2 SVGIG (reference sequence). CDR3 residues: CAWSVPRTGGPAGANVLTF. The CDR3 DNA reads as TGTGCCTGGAGTGTACCCCGGACAGGGGGGCCCGCTGGGGCCAACGTCCTGACTTTC.

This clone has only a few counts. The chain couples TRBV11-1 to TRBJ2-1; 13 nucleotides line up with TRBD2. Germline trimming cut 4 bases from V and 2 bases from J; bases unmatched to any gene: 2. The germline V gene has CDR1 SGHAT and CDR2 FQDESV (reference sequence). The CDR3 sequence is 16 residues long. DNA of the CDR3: TGTGCCAGCAGCTCCGGGACTAGCGGGGCCTACAATGAGCAGTTCTTC. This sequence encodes CASSSGTSGAYNEQFF. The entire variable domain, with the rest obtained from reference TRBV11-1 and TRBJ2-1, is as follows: EAEVAQSPRYKITEKSQAVAFWCDPISGHATLYWYRQILGQGPELLVQFQDESVVDDSQLPKDRFSAERLKGVDSTLKIQPAELGDSAMYLCASSSGTSGAYNEQFFGPGTRLTVL.

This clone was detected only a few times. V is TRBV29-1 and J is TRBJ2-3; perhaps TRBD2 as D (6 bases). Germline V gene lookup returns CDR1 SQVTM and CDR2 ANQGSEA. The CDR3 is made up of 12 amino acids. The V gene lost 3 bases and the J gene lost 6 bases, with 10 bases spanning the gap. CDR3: CSVEAGGDTQYF. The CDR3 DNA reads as TGCAGCGTTGAGGCAGGAGGGGATACGCAGTATTTT.

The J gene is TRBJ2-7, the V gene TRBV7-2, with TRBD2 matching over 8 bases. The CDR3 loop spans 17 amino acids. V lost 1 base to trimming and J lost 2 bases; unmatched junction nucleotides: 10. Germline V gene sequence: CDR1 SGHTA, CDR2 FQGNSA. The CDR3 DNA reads TGTGCCAGCAGCTTAGTTGGAGCCGGGAGGGCCACCTACGAGCAGTACTTC. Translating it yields CASSLVGAGRATYEQYF.

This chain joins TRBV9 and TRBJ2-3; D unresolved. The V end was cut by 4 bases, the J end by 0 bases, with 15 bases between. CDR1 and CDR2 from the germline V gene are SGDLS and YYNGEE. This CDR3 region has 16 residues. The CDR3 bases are TGTGCCAGCAGCCCTCAGTCGATTCTAAGCACAGATACGCAGTATTTT. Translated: CASSPQSILSTDTQYF. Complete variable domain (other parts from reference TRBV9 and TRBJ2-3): DSGVTQTPKHLITATGQRVTLRCSPRSGDLSVYWYQQSLDQGLQFLIQYYNGEERAKGNILERFSAQQFPDLHSELNLSSLELGDSALYFCASSPQSILSTDTQYFGPGTRLTVL.

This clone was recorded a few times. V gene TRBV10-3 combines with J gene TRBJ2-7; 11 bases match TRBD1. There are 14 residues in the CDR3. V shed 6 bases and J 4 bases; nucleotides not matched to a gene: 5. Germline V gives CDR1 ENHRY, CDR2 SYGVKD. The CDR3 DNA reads TGTGCCATCAGCGCCGGGACAGGGGGGTACGAGCAGTACTTC. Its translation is CAISAGTGGYEQYF.

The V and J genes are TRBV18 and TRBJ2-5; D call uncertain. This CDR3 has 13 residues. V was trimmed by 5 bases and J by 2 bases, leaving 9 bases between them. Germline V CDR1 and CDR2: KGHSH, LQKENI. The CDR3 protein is CASSTGVQETQYF. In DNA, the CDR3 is TGTGCCAGCTCAACTGGGGTTCAAGAGACCCAGTACTTC.

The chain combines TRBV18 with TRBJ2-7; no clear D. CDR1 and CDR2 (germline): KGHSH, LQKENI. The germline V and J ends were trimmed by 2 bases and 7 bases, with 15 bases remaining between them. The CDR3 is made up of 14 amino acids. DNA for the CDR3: TGTGCCAGCTCACCAGGGATGGCACTGGGTGAGCAGTACTTC. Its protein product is CASSPGMALGEQYF.

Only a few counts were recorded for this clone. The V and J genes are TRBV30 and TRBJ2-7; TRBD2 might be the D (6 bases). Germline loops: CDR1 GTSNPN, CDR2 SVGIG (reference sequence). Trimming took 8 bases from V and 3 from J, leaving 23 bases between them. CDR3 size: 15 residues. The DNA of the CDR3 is TGTGCCCACACCTCCGGGGGTACACTGGGCTACGAGCAGTACTTC. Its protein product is CAHTSGGTLGYEQYF.

Written as DNA, the CDR3 is TGTGCCTGGAGTGTCGACAGTGACTCCTACGAGCAGTACTTC. It yields the protein CAWSVDSDSYEQYF. This chain connects TRBV30 to TRBJ2-7; TRBD1 is a possible D gene (5 bases). V was pared by 0 bases and J by 0 bases, with 9 bases between. CDR3 length: 14 residues. Germline V CDR1 and CDR2: GTSNPN, SVGIG (reference sequence).

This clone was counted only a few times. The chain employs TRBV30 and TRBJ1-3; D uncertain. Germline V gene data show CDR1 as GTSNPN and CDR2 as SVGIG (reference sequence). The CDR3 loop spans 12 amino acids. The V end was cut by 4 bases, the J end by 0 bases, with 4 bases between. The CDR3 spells CAWMGSGNTIYF. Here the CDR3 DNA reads TGTGCCTGGATGGGCTCTGGAAACACCATATATTTT. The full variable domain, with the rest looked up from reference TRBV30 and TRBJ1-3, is SQTIHQWPATLVQPVGSPLSLECTVEGTSNPNLYWYRQAAGRGLQLLFYSVGIGQISSEVPQNLSASRPQDRQFILSSKKLLLSDSGFYLCAWMGSGNTIYFGEGSWLTVV.

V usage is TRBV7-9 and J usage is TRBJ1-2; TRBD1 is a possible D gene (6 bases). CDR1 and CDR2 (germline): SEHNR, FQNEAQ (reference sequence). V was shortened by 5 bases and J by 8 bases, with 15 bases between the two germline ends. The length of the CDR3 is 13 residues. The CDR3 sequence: CASSADRGGGYTF. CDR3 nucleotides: TGTGCCAGCAGCGCCGATCGAGGGGGAGGCTACACCTTC. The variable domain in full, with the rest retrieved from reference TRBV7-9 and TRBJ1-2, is DTGVSQNPRHKITKRGQNVTFRCDPISEHNRLYWYRQTLGQGPEFLTYFQNEAQLEKSRLLSDRFSAERPKGSFSTLEIQRTEQGDSAMYLCASSADRGGGYTFGSGTRLTVV.

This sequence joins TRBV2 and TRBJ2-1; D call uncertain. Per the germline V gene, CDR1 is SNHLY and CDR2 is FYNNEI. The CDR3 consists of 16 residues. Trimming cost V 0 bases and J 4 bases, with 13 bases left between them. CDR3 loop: CASSEASPRIYNEQFF. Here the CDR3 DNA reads TGTGCCAGCAGTGAAGCCAGCCCTAGAATATACAATGAGCAGTTCTTC.

The CDR3 nucleotides read TGTGCCATCAGGGGGGACAGAGAGACCCAGTACTTC. As protein: CAIRGDRETQYF. This chain links TRBV10-3 with TRBJ2-5; TRBD1 agrees at 7 bases. Looked up from germline, CDR1 is ENHRY and CDR2 is SYGVKD. Trimming cost V 6 bases and J 4 bases; bases outside gene matches: 2. This CDR3 is 12 amino acids long.

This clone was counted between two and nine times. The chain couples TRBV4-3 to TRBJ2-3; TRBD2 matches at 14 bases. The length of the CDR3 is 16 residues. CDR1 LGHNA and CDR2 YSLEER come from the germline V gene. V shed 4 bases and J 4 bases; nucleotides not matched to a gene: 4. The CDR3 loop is CASSRGTSGSSDTQYF. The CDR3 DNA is TGCGCCAGCAGCCGAGGGACTAGCGGGAGCTCAGATACGCAGTATTTT.